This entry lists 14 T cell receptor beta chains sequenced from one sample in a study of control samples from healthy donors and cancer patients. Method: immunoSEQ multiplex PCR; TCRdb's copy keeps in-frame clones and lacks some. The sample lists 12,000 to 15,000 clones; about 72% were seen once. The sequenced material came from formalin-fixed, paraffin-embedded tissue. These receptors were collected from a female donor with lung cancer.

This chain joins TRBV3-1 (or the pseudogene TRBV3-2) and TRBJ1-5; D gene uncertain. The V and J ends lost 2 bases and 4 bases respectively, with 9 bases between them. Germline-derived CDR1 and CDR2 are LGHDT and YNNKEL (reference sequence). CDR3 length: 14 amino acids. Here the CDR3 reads CASSQTRSNQPQHF. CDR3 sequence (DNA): TGTGCCAGCAGCCAAACTCGGTCGAATCAGCCCCAGCATTTT.

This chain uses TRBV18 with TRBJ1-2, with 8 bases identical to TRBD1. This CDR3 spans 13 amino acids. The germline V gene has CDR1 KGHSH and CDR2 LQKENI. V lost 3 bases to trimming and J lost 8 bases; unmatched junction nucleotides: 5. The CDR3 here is CASSPTGELGYTF. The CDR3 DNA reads TGTGCCAGCTCACCGACAGGGGAGTTGGGCTACACCTTC.

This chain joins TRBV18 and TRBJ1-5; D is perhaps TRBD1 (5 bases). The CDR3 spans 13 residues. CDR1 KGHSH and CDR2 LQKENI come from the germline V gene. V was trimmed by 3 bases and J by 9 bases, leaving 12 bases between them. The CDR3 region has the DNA TGTGCCAGCTCACCGGGGCGGCAATGGCCCCAGCATTTT. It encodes CASSPGRQWPQHF.

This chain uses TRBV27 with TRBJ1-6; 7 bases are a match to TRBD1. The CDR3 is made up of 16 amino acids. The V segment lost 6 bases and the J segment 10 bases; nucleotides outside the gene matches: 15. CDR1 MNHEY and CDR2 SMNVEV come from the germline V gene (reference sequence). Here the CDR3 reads CASRDQTGTLLSPLHF. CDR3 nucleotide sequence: TGTGCCAGCAGGGACCAGACAGGGACACTCCTCTCACCCCTCCACTTT.

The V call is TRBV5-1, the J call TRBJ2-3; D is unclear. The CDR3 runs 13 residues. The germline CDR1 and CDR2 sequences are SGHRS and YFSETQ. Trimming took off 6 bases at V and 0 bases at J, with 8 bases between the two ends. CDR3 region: CASMEGSTDTQYF. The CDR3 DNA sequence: TGCGCCAGCATGGAAGGGAGCACAGATACGCAGTATTTT.

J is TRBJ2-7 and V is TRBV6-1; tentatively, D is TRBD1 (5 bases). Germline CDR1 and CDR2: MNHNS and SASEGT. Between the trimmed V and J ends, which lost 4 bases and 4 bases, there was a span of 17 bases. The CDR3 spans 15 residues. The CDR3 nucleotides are TGTGCCAGCAGTGCAGCTAGGACACCAGAATACGAGCAGTACTTC. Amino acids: CASSAARTPEYEQYF.

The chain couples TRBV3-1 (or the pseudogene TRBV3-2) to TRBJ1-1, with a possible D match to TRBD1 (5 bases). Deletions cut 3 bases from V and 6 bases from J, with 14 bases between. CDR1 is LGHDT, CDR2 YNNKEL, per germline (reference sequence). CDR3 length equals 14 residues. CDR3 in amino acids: CASSQQGARAEAFF. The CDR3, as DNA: TGTGCCAGCAGCCAGCAGGGCGCCCGTGCTGAAGCTTTCTTT.

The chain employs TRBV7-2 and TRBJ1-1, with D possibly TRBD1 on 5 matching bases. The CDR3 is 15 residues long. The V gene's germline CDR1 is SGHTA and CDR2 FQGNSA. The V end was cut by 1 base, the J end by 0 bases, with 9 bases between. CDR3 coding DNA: TGTGCCAGCAGCTTAGGCCCAGGGATGAACACTGAAGCTTTCTTT. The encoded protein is CASSLGPGMNTEAFF.

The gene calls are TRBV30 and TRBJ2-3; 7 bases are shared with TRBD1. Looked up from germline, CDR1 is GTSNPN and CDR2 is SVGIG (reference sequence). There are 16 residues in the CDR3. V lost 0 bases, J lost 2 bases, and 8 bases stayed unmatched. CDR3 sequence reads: CAWSVGATGPTDTQYF. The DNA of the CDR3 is TGTGCCTGGAGTGTGGGTGCGACAGGGCCCACAGATACGCAGTATTTT. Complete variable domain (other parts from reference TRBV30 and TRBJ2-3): SQTIHQWPATLVQPVGSPLSLECTVEGTSNPNLYWYRQAAGRGLQLLFYSVGIGQISSEVPQNLSASRPQDRQFILSSKKLLLSDSGFYLCAWSVGATGPTDTQYFGPGTRLTVL.

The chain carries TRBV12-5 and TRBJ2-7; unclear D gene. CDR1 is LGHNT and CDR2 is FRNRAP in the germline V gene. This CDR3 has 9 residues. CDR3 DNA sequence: TGTCCAGCCCAGCTCGAGCAGTACTTC. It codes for CPAQLEQYF.

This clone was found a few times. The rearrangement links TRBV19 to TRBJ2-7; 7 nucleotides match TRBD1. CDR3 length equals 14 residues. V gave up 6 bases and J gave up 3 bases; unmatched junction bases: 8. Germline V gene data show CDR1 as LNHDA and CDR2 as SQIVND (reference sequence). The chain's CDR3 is CASSPWDSHYEQYF. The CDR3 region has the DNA TGTGCCAGTAGCCCCTGGGACAGCCACTACGAGCAGTACTTC.

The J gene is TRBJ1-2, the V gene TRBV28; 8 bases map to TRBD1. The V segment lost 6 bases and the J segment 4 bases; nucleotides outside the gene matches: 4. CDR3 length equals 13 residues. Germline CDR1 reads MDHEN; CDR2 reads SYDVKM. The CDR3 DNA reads TGTGCCAGCAGGACAGGGGAGCCCTATGGCTACACCTTC. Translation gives CASRTGEPYGYTF.

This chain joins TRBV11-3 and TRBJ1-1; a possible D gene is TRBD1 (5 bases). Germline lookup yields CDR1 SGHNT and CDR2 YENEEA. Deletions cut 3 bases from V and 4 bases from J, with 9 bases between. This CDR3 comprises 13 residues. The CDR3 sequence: CASSFQGSTEAFF. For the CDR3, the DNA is TGTGCCAGCAGCTTTCAGGGCTCCACTGAAGCTTTCTTT.

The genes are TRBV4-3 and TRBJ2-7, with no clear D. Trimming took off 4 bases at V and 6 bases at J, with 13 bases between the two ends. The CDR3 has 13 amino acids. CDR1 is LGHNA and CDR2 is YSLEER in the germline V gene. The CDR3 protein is CASSRLLESEQYF. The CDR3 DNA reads TGCGCCAGCAGCCGCCTCTTAGAGAGCGAGCAGTACTTC.